The source of this T cell receptor (beta chain) is a study of OX40 agonist ivuxolimab in advanced cancers. Study overall: Prior therapy, whether anti-PD-1, anti-PD-L1 or anti-CTLA-4, was allowed, and about 40% had some.

With respect to this clone: The antigen is unknown.

Assay used: immunoSEQ multiplex PCR; TCRdb lists only in-frame clones, some missing. The repertoire holds about 81,000 clones, more than 75% seen once, with approximately 0.43% in the top ten. The germline V and J ends were trimmed by 6 bases and 8 bases, with 13 bases remaining between them. CDR1 and CDR2 from the germline V gene are DFQATT and SNEGSKA (reference sequence). The CDR3 is 11 residues long. Study outcomes and limitations: Certain nonresponders likewise exhibited a low normalized T-cell clonal expansion.

The rearrangement uses TRBV20-1 and TRBJ1-1, with a possible D match to TRBD1 (5 bases). Specimen: CD4+ or CD8+ T cells sorted from blood, collected in a trial of the OX40 agonist ivuxolimab. The TCR comes from an adult with an advanced solid tumor such as melanoma, head and neck, liver or kidney cancer. CDR3 nucleotide sequence: TGCAGTGCGGACCGGGACCTCGAAGCTTTCTTT. It translates to CSADRDLEAFF.